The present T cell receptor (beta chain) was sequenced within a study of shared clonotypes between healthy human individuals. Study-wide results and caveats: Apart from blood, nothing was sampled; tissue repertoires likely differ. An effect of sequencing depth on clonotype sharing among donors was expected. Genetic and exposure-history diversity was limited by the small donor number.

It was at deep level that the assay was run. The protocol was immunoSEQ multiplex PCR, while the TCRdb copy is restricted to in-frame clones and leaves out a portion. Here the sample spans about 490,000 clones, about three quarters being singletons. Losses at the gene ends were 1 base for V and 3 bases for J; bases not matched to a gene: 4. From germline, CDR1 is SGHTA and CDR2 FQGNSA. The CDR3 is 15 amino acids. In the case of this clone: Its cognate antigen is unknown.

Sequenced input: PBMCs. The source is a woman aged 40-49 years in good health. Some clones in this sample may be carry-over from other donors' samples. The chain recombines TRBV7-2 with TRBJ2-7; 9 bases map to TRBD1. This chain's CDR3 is CASSLVGTGLYEQYF. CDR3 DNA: TGTGCCAGCAGCTTAGTTGGGACAGGGCTCTACGAGCAGTACTTC.